These 17 T cell receptor beta chains were sequenced from one sample in a study of cytomegalovirus exposure and HLA in healthy donors. The PCR had 60 Vbeta and 13 Jbeta primers. The protocol was immunoSEQ multiplex PCR, while the TCRdb copy is restricted to in-frame clones and leaves out a portion. The table records 100,000 or so clones, around 75% of them present only once. Sample: PBMCs. The source is a young man in good health and CMV-seropositive.

This chain joins TRBV2 and TRBJ1-2; TRBD1 agrees at 8 bases. V was clipped by 5 bases and J by 5 bases; unmatched bases: 13. The CDR3 runs 16 residues. Germline CDR1 SNHLY, CDR2 FYNNEI. CDR3 loop: CASSKDRAGGGYGYTF. The CDR3 region has the DNA TGTGCCAGCAGTAAGGACAGGGCTGGGGGAGGATATGGCTACACCTTC.

V and J are TRBV19 and TRBJ1-5; 9 nucleotides align to TRBD1. Trimming took 7 bases from V and 7 from J; bases not matched to a gene: 11. This CDR3 has 15 residues. CDR1 is LNHDA and CDR2 is SQIVND in the germline V gene (reference sequence). The CDR3 region has the DNA TGTGCCAGTACCCCGGGACAGGGAAGGATCCAGCCCCAGCATTTT. Translated, it gives CASTPGQGRIQPQHF.

The gene calls are TRBV6-6 and TRBJ1-5; possible D gene TRBD1, 6 bases. Looked up from germline, CDR1 is MNHNY and CDR2 is SVGAGI (reference sequence). The V and J ends lost 6 bases and 6 bases respectively, with 12 bases between them. This CDR3 comprises 13 residues. CDR3 in DNA: TGTGCCAGCAGCCGTCGAGGGGGTCAGCCCCAGCATTTT. It codes for CASSRRGGQPQHF.

V is TRBV19 and J is TRBJ1-2; D unclear. Germline V gene lookup returns CDR1 LNHDA and CDR2 SQIVND (reference sequence). This CDR3 has 15 residues. Trimming stripped 3 bases from V and 5 bases from J, with 16 bases between. The CDR3 reads CASSIEAGSPYGYTF. CDR3 sequence (DNA): TGTGCCAGTAGTATCGAGGCGGGTTCCCCTTATGGCTACACCTTC.

This chain joins TRBV7-8 and TRBJ2-5, with 8 bases that match TRBD2. V dropped 3 bases and J dropped 4; count of bases not matched to a gene: 10. The CDR3 is made up of 16 amino acids. The germline gives CDR1 SGHVS, CDR2 FQNEAQ. This chain's CDR3 is CASSFWSSGLPETQYF. CDR3 bases: TGTGCCAGCAGCTTTTGGTCTAGCGGGCTTCCAGAGACCCAGTACTTC.

As regards this clone: Other DNA sequences in the same sample also yield this CDR3. V is TRBV18 and J is TRBJ2-5, with D hard to call. V lost 2 bases and J lost 5, with 9 bases in between. Germline assignment: CDR1 KGHSH and CDR2 LQKENI. The CDR3 contains 13 residues. The chain's CDR3 is CASSPVVAETQYF. The CDR3, as DNA: TGTGCCAGCTCACCAGTGGTGGCTGAGACCCAGTACTTC.

J is TRBJ1-1 and V is TRBV18, with TRBD1 as a possible D gene (5 bases). Germline values: CDR1 KGHSH, CDR2 LQKENI. The CDR3 has 11 residues. V shed 6 bases and J shed 8 bases, with 10 bases lying between them. CDR3 bases: TGTGCCAGCTCGAAGGGGCCAGAAGCTTTCTTT. Amino acid sequence: CASSKGPEAFF.

The chain employs TRBV4-3 and TRBJ1-2; 11 positions match TRBD1. J lost 7 bases, V lost 0 bases, and 10 bases had no gene match. CDR1 is LGHNA, CDR2 YSLEER, per germline. This CDR3 has 17 residues. The CDR3 spells CASSQDLADRGRSGYTF. CDR3 bases: TGCGCCAGCAGCCAAGATCTAGCGGACAGGGGGCGGAGTGGCTACACCTTC.

This chain uses TRBV29-1 with TRBJ2-1, with D unresolved. Germline values: CDR1 SQVTM, CDR2 ANQGSEA. The CDR3 covers 12 residues. V was pared by 7 bases and J by 3 bases, with 10 bases between. The CDR3 loop reads CSAPRGYNEQFF. Written as DNA, the CDR3 is TGCAGCGCCCCGCGCGGCTACAATGAGCAGTTCTTC.

The gene calls are TRBV5-1 and TRBJ2-5, with TRBD1 identical over 8 bases. The V gene's germline CDR1 is SGHRS and CDR2 YFSETQ. This CDR3 contains 15 residues. After removal of 0 bases from V and 1 base from J, the junction contained 2 bases not matched to a gene. This chain's CDR3 is CASSLGTGPQETQYF. The CDR3 DNA follows: TGCGCCAGCAGCTTGGGGACAGGGCCCCAAGAGACCCAGTACTTC.

The V call is TRBV11-3, the J call TRBJ2-3, with D uncertain. CDR3 length: 14 residues. The V end was cut by 1 base, the J end by 2 bases, with 7 bases between. The germline V gene has CDR1 SGHNT and CDR2 YENEEA. For the CDR3, the DNA is TGTGCCAGCAGCTTAGGGGCCGTCACAGATACGCAGTATTTT. It is translated as CASSLGAVTDTQYF. Full variable domain (rest looked up from reference TRBV11-3 and TRBJ2-3): EAGVVQSPRYKIIEKKQPVAFWCNPISGHNTLYWYLQNLGQGPELLIRYENEEAVDDSQLPKDRFSAERLKGVDSTLKIQPAELGDSAVYLCASSLGAVTDTQYFGPGTRLTVL.

The V call is TRBV6-5, the J call TRBJ2-7, with D hard to call. Trimming took off 6 bases at V and 3 bases at J, with 18 bases between the two ends. The CDR3 is 15 amino acids. Germline V lookup: CDR1 MNHEY, CDR2 SVGAGI. The CDR3 reads CASSPGSKGLYEQYF. CDR3 nucleotide sequence: TGTGCCAGCAGCCCCGGGTCTAAAGGCCTCTACGAGCAGTACTTC.

This clone was detected a few times. V is TRBV6-4 and J is TRBJ2-1, with TRBD2 matching 8 bases. The CDR3 loop spans 14 amino acids. V gave up 5 bases and J gave up 6 bases; unmatched junction bases: 6. Looked up from germline, CDR1 is MRHNA and CDR2 is SNTAGT. The CDR3 nucleotides read TGTGCCAGCAGTTATAGCGGGGAAGGCAATGAGCAGTTCTTC. Amino acid sequence: CASSYSGEGNEQFF.

The genes are TRBV4-3 and TRBJ2-7; 9 bases fit TRBD1. The germline V gene encodes CDR1 LGHNA and CDR2 YSLEER. V lost 1 base and J lost 2; bases outside the gene matches: 3. CDR3 size: 15 residues. The CDR3: CASSQVGQGTYEQYF. CDR3 DNA sequence: TGCGCCAGCAGCCAAGTGGGACAGGGTACCTACGAGCAGTACTTC.

The rearrangement links TRBV10-3 to TRBJ2-1, with TRBD2 identical over 7 bases. The V and J ends lost 8 bases and 4 bases, in that order; junction bases with no gene match: 8. Germline V gene lookup returns CDR1 ENHRY and CDR2 SYGVKD. This CDR3 has 14 amino acids. CDR3 amino acids: CAIQMGGGYNEQFF. DNA for the CDR3: TGTGCCATCCAGATGGGGGGGGGTTACAATGAGCAGTTCTTC.

This rearrangement joins TRBV6-1 to TRBJ2-3; 12 nucleotides line up with TRBD2. Germline V gives CDR1 MNHNS, CDR2 SASEGT. The CDR3 runs 14 residues. Germline trimming cut 10 bases from V and 1 base from J; bases unmatched to any gene: 3. CDR3 region: CATRTSGGTDTQYF. CDR3 in DNA: TGTGCCACCAGGACTAGCGGGGGCACAGATACGCAGTATTTT.

This clone was picked up a small number of times. This chain uses TRBV4-3 with TRBJ2-2; 11 positions agree with TRBD2. The CDR3 covers 18 residues. Unmatched junction bases numbered 7, after V lost 0 bases and J lost 4 bases. CDR1 is LGHNA and CDR2 is YSLEER in the germline V gene. The chain's CDR3 is CASSQDGIAGGATGELFF. Here the CDR3 DNA reads TGCGCCAGCAGCCAAGACGGAATAGCGGGGGGGGCCACCGGGGAGCTGTTTTTT.